A single sample gave rise to the 21 T cell receptor beta chains below, sequenced in a study of shared clonotypes between healthy human individuals. Terminally differentiated effector memory CD45RA+ cells were left out of the naive CD8 fraction, which was CD45RO-negative and positively selected for CCR7. Assay used: immunoSEQ multiplex PCR; TCRdb lists only in-frame clones, some missing. The sample consists of around 1.9 million clones, approximately 94% of them appearing once. The sample consisted of naive CD8+ T cells from PBMCs. Receptors were obtained from a man between 18 and 29 years old in good health. Some clones in this sample may be carry-over from other donors' samples.

In its sample, this clone was seen once. This sequence joins TRBV6-5 and TRBJ2-7; 7 nucleotides line up with TRBD2. CDR3 length: 15 residues. CDR1 and CDR2 from the germline V gene are MNHEY and SVGAGI. V shed 7 bases, J shed 4 bases, and the junction held 13 bases outside the gene matches. DNA of the CDR3: TGTGCCAGCAAGATATTGGGAGGGCCTCGGTACGAGCAGTACTTC. Amino acids: CASKILGGPRYEQYF.

The chain carries TRBV9 and TRBJ2-3; 7 nucleotides match TRBD1. V dropped 0 bases and J dropped 6; count of bases not matched to a gene: 7. The germline V gene encodes CDR1 SGDLS and CDR2 YYNGEE. CDR3 size: 15 residues. The CDR3: CASSVEGAFVDTQYF. In nucleotides, the CDR3 is TGTGCCAGCAGCGTAGAGGGGGCTTTTGTTGATACGCAGTATTTT.

The chain combines TRBV28 with TRBJ2-7; TRBD1 agrees at 10 bases. CDR3 length equals 15 residues. Germline CDR1 reads MDHEN; CDR2 reads SYDVKM. The V and J ends lost 2 bases and 2 bases, in that order; junction bases with no gene match: 3. Here the CDR3 reads CASSLDGQGAYEQYF. The CDR3 nucleotides read TGTGCCAGCAGTTTAGACGGACAGGGGGCCTACGAGCAGTACTTC.

The V call is TRBV4-1, the J call TRBJ1-1; tentative D call: TRBD1 (5 bases). Germline V gives CDR1 MGHRA, CDR2 YSYEKL. This CDR3 has 18 residues. Between the trimmed V and J ends, which lost 0 bases and 1 base, there was a span of 18 bases. CDR3 DNA sequence: TGCGCCAGCAGCCAAGATGTTGGGGCGGGAGCTACGAACACTGAAGCTTTCTTT. Translated: CASSQDVGAGATNTEAFF.

The gene calls are TRBV10-2 and TRBJ2-1; TRBD2 aligns across 14 bases. Trimming took 6 bases from V and 3 from J; bases not matched to a gene: 4. CDR1 is WSHSY, CDR2 SAAADI, per germline. This CDR3 region has 16 residues. The CDR3 DNA sequence: TGCGCCAGCAGGGGACTAGCGGGAGTGGTCTACAATGAGCAGTTCTTC. This translates into CASRGLAGVVYNEQFF.

A remark on this clone: Other DNA variants within this sample encode the same CDR3. The chain uses TRBV20-1 and TRBJ2-1; D gene ambiguous. V lost 1 base to trimming and J lost 8 bases, with 3 bases between them. CDR1 DFQATT and CDR2 SNEGSKA come from the germline V gene (reference sequence). The CDR3 length is 10 residues. Here the CDR3 DNA reads TGCAGTGCTAGAGCGGATGAGCAGTTCTTC. It yields the protein CSARADEQFF.

This clone appeared a single time. V is TRBV4-1 and J is TRBJ2-7; the D is unclear. There are 17 residues in the CDR3. Trimming took off 3 bases at V and 2 bases at J, with 20 bases between the two ends. Germline CDR1 MGHRA, CDR2 YSYEKL. DNA for the CDR3: TGCGCCAGCAGCCACATGACGCGAGACGCAAAAACCTACGAGCAGTACTTC. Its translation: CASSHMTRDAKTYEQYF.

The chain links TRBV4-1 to TRBJ1-3; 8 bases align to TRBD1. The CDR3 spans 15 residues. Germline values: CDR1 MGHRA, CDR2 YSYEKL. Trimming at V came to 0 bases and at J to 7 bases, leaving 5 bases not matched to a gene. As DNA, the CDR3 is TGCGCCAGCAGCCAAGACTTGGCAGGGGGCAACACCATATATTTT. It translates to CASSQDLAGGNTIYF.

The chain carries TRBV5-8 and TRBJ2-5; D is perhaps TRBD2 (5 bases). CDR3 length: 14 residues. V was trimmed by 0 bases and J by 3 bases, leaving 9 bases between them. Germline V gives CDR1 SGHTS, CDR2 YDEGEE. CDR3 protein: CASSLAGIEETQYF. CDR3 bases: TGTGCCAGCAGCTTGGCGGGGATAGAAGAGACCCAGTACTTC.

The rearrangement links TRBV28 to TRBJ2-3; 7 bases align to TRBD1. Germline V gene data show CDR1 as MDHEN and CDR2 as SYDVKM. V lost 7 bases and J lost 2; bases outside the gene matches: 9. There are 15 residues in the CDR3. This CDR3 reads CASTLTGTDTDTQYF. The CDR3 nucleotides are TGTGCCAGCACCCTAACCGGGACAGACACAGATACGCAGTATTTT.

The chain couples TRBV27 to TRBJ2-7, with 7 bases aligning to TRBD1. V lost 5 bases to trimming and J lost 5 bases; unmatched junction nucleotides: 15. The CDR3 consists of 16 residues. Germline-derived CDR1 and CDR2 are MNHEY and SMNVEV (reference sequence). In DNA form, the CDR3 reads TGTGCCAGCAGTACCTTACCCGGGGACAGAGAGGACGAGCAGTACTTC. Protein product: CASSTLPGDREDEQYF.

The V gene is TRBV10-3, the J gene TRBJ2-7; D remains ambiguous. Germline V gene lookup returns CDR1 ENHRY and CDR2 SYGVKD. Trimming pared 0 bases from V and 7 bases from J, leaving 10 bases between. The CDR3 loop spans 13 amino acids. CDR3 sequence reads: CAISESGTWEQYF. The CDR3 bases are TGTGCCATCAGTGAGTCCGGTACCTGGGAGCAGTACTTC.

The chain couples TRBV28 to TRBJ1-2, with D possibly TRBD1 on 6 matching bases. Germline CDR1 reads MDHEN; CDR2 reads SYDVKM. The CDR3 has 14 residues. V was pared by 6 bases and J by 4 bases, with 15 bases between. The CDR3: CASRLTGTPYGYTF. The CDR3 DNA reads TGTGCCAGCAGGCTAACAGGGACTCCCTATGGCTACACCTTC.

Remarks on this clone: The same CDR3 also results from other DNA sequences found in this sample. The chain links TRBV4-1 to TRBJ2-7; the match to TRBD2 covers 7 bases. The CDR3 contains 15 residues. V lost 3 bases and J lost 3; bases outside the gene matches: 8. Germline V lookup: CDR1 MGHRA, CDR2 YSYEKL. CDR3 amino acids: CASSQGWGGGYEQYF. CDR3 sequence (DNA): TGCGCCAGCAGCCAGGGATGGGGGGGAGGCTACGAGCAGTACTTC.

For this clone: One end of the junction fails to match germline, which may point to a read error. This chain links TRBV15 with TRBJ1-5; no clear D gene. This CDR3 has 13 residues. The germline CDR1 and CDR2 sequences are LNHNV and YYDKDF (reference sequence). The CDR3 reads CAISTVYNQPQHF. CDR3 nucleotide sequence: TGTGCCATCAGCACAGTCTACAATCAGCCCCAGCATTTT.

With regard to this clone: Other DNA sequences of this sample code for an identical CDR3. V usage is TRBV19 and J usage is TRBJ1-1, with D hard to call. The CDR3 totals 13 residues. V was shortened by 1 base and J by 1 base, with 4 bases between the two germline ends. Per germline, CDR1 LNHDA and CDR2 SQIVND (reference sequence). The CDR3 here is CASSIGKNTEAFF. The CDR3 DNA sequence: TGTGCCAGTAGTATAGGGAAGAACACTGAAGCTTTCTTT.

This sequence joins TRBV27 and TRBJ1-2; tentative D call: TRBD1 (5 bases). CDR3 length equals 15 residues. Looked up from germline, CDR1 is MNHEY and CDR2 is SMNVEV (reference sequence). Trimming took 3 bases from V and 6 from J, leaving 17 bases between them. This CDR3 is CASSFLRGSLDGYTF. In nucleotides, the CDR3 is TGTGCCAGCAGTTTTCTGCGGGGGAGCCTCGATGGCTACACCTTC.

J is TRBJ1-1 and V is TRBV29-1; D gene ambiguous. The V gene's germline CDR1 is SQVTM and CDR2 ANQGSEA. The CDR3 extends over 12 amino acids. Trimming took off 7 bases at V and 1 base at J, with 10 bases between the two ends. This chain's CDR3 is CSARQTNTEAFF. CDR3 sequence (DNA): TGCAGCGCCCGACAAACGAACACTGAAGCTTTCTTT.

V and J are TRBV6-6 and TRBJ2-1; possible D gene TRBD1, 5 bases. The CDR3 loop spans 15 amino acids. V lost 2 bases, J lost 7 bases, and 15 bases lay in between. Germline lookup yields CDR1 MNHNY and CDR2 SVGAGI (reference sequence). The CDR3 nucleotides read TGTGCCAGCAGTTACCGGCCAGGGCCCGGGAATGAGCAGTTCTTC. Encoded protein: CASSYRPGPGNEQFF.

The J gene is TRBJ2-3, the V gene TRBV28; 11 bases agree with TRBD2. CDR1 is MDHEN, CDR2 SYDVKM, per germline. J lost 5 bases, V lost 5 bases, and 12 bases had no gene match. The CDR3 extends over 17 amino acids. CDR3 residues: CASSMLIAGGPGDTQYF. The DNA for the CDR3 is TGTGCCAGCAGTATGCTCATAGCGGGAGGGCCAGGAGATACGCAGTATTTT.

The gene calls are TRBV28 and TRBJ2-3; 9 bases match TRBD2. V was pared by 4 bases and J by 1 base, with 3 bases of the junction left unmatched. Per the germline V gene, CDR1 is MDHEN and CDR2 is SYDVKM. The CDR3 has 15 residues. The CDR3 here is CASSSRGGGTDTQYF. The CDR3 nucleotides are TGTGCCAGCAGTTCCCGCGGGGGGGGCACAGATACGCAGTATTTT.